Presented here are 22 T cell receptor beta chains from one specimen sequenced in a study of tumor T cells in aggressive B-cell lymphoma. Assay: immunoSEQ multiplex PCR; the TCRdb copy retains only in-frame clones and omits some. The sample contains about 9,800 clones, 85% of which appear only once. The sequenced material came from tumor tissue. These receptors came from an adult with diffuse large B cell lymphoma.

A single count supports this clone. The rearrangement links TRBV29-1 to TRBJ2-3; tentative D call: TRBD2 (6 bases). CDR1 is SQVTM and CDR2 is ANQGSEA in the germline V gene. V was cut by 5 bases and J by 0 bases, with 9 bases left in between. The CDR3 consists of 13 residues. The CDR3 loop reads CSVLAGSTDTQYF. The CDR3 nucleotides read TGCAGCGTTCTGGCGGGAAGCACAGATACGCAGTATTTT.

CDR3 region: CASSVGTAHTTGELFF. In DNA, the CDR3 is TGTGCCAGCAGCGTAGGGACAGCTCATACCACCGGGGAGCTGTTTTTT. The genes are TRBV7-9 and TRBJ2-2, with TRBD1 matching 7 bases. V lost 5 bases to trimming and J lost 4 bases; unmatched junction nucleotides: 10. Germline loops: CDR1 SEHNR, CDR2 FQNEAQ (reference sequence). The CDR3 has 16 residues.

The V and J genes are TRBV28 and TRBJ2-7; 7 positions match TRBD1. Trimming took 6 bases from V and 0 from J; bases not matched to a gene: 2. Germline V gives CDR1 MDHEN, CDR2 SYDVKM. CDR3 length equals 13 residues. CDR3 sequence reads: CASSWDSSYEQYF. The CDR3 bases are TGTGCCAGCAGCTGGGACAGCTCCTACGAGCAGTACTTC. The full variable domain, its missing parts supplied by reference TRBV28 and TRBJ2-7, is DVKVTQSSRYLVKRTGEKVFLECVQDMDHENMFWYRQDPGLGLRLIYFSYDVKMKEKGDIPEGYSVSREKKERFSLILESASTNQTSMYLCASSWDSSYEQYFGPGTRLTVT.

A few counts support this clone. The J gene is TRBJ2-2, the V gene TRBV18, with 7 positions matching TRBD1. Germline V gene lookup returns CDR1 KGHSH and CDR2 LQKENI. J lost 6 bases, V lost 3 bases, and 7 bases had no gene match. The CDR3 has 15 amino acids. The CDR3 sequence is CASSPRQGWSGELFF. The CDR3 DNA is TGTGCCAGCTCACCCCGACAGGGCTGGTCCGGGGAGCTGTTTTTT.

The chain carries TRBV6-4 and TRBJ1-3; D gene uncertain. This CDR3 contains 15 residues. The germline V gene has CDR1 MRHNA and CDR2 SNTAGT. V lost 1 base and J lost 3, with 10 bases in between. CDR3 nucleotides: TGTGCCAGCAGTGACTTTACGGCGGTTGGAAACACCATATATTTT. Translating it yields CASSDFTAVGNTIYF.

The CDR3 region is CASRLDRLKGYTF. CDR3 bases: TGTGCCAGCAGGCTGGACAGGCTGAAAGGCTACACCTTC. The chain uses TRBV28 and TRBJ1-2, with TRBD1 identical over 7 bases. Germline values: CDR1 MDHEN, CDR2 SYDVKM. The CDR3 is 13 residues long. V shed 6 bases and J 8 bases; nucleotides not matched to a gene: 9.

This clone turned up a few times. The chain combines TRBV11-1 with TRBJ2-7; 9 bases align to TRBD1. V shed 5 bases and J 3 bases; nucleotides not matched to a gene: 8. This CDR3 has 15 amino acids. From germline, CDR1 is SGHAT and CDR2 FQDESV (reference sequence). CDR3: CASSPLGQGGYEQYF. CDR3 DNA: TGTGCCAGCAGCCCACTGGGACAGGGAGGCTACGAGCAGTACTTC. Together with reference TRBV11-1 and TRBJ2-7, the CDR3 gives the full variable domain: EAEVAQSPRYKITEKSQAVAFWCDPISGHATLYWYRQILGQGPELLVQFQDESVVDDSQLPKDRFSAERLKGVDSTLKIQPAELGDSAMYLCASSPLGQGGYEQYFGPGTRLTVT.

Here the CDR3 reads CASSAEVRRGTDTQYF. The CDR3 bases are TGTGCCAGCAGCGCCGAAGTCCGGAGGGGCACAGATACGCAGTATTTT. V is TRBV11-2 and J is TRBJ2-3, with D possibly TRBD2 on 6 matching bases. Trimming took off 5 bases at V and 1 base at J, with 16 bases between the two ends. The CDR3 totals 16 residues. Germline V gives CDR1 SGHAT, CDR2 FQNNGV.

This chain joins TRBV7-2 and TRBJ1-1; possibly TRBD1 for D (6 bases). The CDR3 runs 14 residues. Deletions cut 5 bases from V and 7 bases from J, with 17 bases between. The germline gives CDR1 SGHTA, CDR2 FQGNSA. This CDR3 reads CASSRGRGLNEAFF. The CDR3 nucleotides are TGTGCCAGCAGCCGAGGGAGGGGGTTAAATGAAGCTTTCTTT.

This chain links TRBV6-5 with TRBJ2-7, with TRBD1 matching 8 bases. The trim removed 4 bases at V and 5 bases at J, leaving 7 bases unmatched. Per germline, CDR1 MNHEY and CDR2 SVGAGI. The CDR3 is 14 residues long. For the CDR3, the DNA is TGTGCCAGCAGTTCGGGGGCAGGGGGCGACGAGCAGTACTTC. Its protein product is CASSSGAGGDEQYF.

The chain recombines TRBV7-9 with TRBJ1-1; no reliable D call. This CDR3 has 13 residues. Germline CDR1 reads SEHNR; CDR2 reads FQNEAQ (reference sequence). V was shortened by 5 bases and J by 3 bases, with 10 bases between the two germline ends. CDR3 sequence reads: CASSPGGYTEAFF. CDR3 coding DNA: TGTGCCAGCAGCCCCGGCGGGTACACTGAAGCTTTCTTT.

This rearrangement joins TRBV5-5 to TRBJ2-7; a possible D gene is TRBD1 (6 bases). This CDR3 is built from 14 residues. V dropped 5 bases and J dropped 3 bases, with 15 bases sitting between them. Per germline, CDR1 SGHKS and CDR2 YYEKEE (reference sequence). The CDR3 sequence: CASSRDRFGYEQYF. The CDR3 nucleotides read TGTGCCAGCAGTCGCGACAGGTTTGGCTACGAGCAGTACTTC. The full variable domain, with the rest looked up from reference TRBV5-5 and TRBJ2-7, is DAGVTQSPTHLIKTRGQQVTLRCSPISGHKSVSWYQQVLGQGPQFIFQYYEKEERGRGNFPDRFSARQFPNYSSELNVNALLLGDSALYLCASSRDRFGYEQYFGPGTRLTVT.

The J gene is TRBJ2-2, the V gene TRBV9; D possibly corresponds to TRBD2 (5 bases). The CDR3 runs 14 residues. Germline CDR1 is SGDLS and CDR2 is YYNGEE. The V end was cut by 4 bases, the J end by 1 base, with 8 bases between. In DNA, the CDR3 is TGTGCCAGCAGCTTCCGGGAGAACACCGGGGAGCTGTTTTTT. This gives the protein CASSFRENTGELFF.

The gene calls are TRBV7-2 and TRBJ2-3; 11 bases line up with TRBD2. Germline V CDR1 and CDR2: SGHTA, FQGNSA. The length of the CDR3 is 15 residues. V shed 7 bases and J 6 bases; nucleotides not matched to a gene: 9. Here the CDR3 reads CASTRTSGYMDTQYF. The CDR3 region has the DNA TGTGCCAGCACCCGGACTAGCGGGTACATGGATACGCAGTATTTT.

The V call is TRBV6-1, the J call TRBJ1-1; 9 nucleotides align to TRBD1. Trimming at V came to 5 bases and at J to 0 bases, leaving 4 bases not matched to a gene. The germline CDR1 and CDR2 sequences are MNHNS and SASEGT. The CDR3 contains 15 residues. CDR3 sequence: CASSRQGDMNTEAFF. CDR3 DNA: TGTGCCAGCAGTAGACAGGGGGACATGAACACTGAAGCTTTCTTT.

The CDR3: CASETRQDGYEQYF. Written as DNA, the CDR3 is TGTGCCAGCGAAACTCGACAGGACGGCTACGAGCAGTACTTC. V is TRBV6-5 and J is TRBJ2-7; D possibly corresponds to TRBD1 (6 bases). The CDR3 is 14 residues long. V was shortened by 8 bases and J by 3 bases, with 17 bases between the two germline ends. Germline-derived CDR1 and CDR2 are MNHEY and SVGAGI.

This chain links TRBV29-1 with TRBJ2-7; 7 bases map to TRBD1. The CDR3 extends over 14 amino acids. V dropped 5 bases and J dropped 4; count of bases not matched to a gene: 11. Germline V CDR1 and CDR2: SQVTM, ANQGSEA. The CDR3 loop reads CSVRDRQSLYEQYF. The CDR3 DNA reads TGCAGCGTTCGGGACAGACAGAGCCTTTACGAGCAGTACTTC.

The V call is TRBV4-1, the J call TRBJ1-5; a possible D gene is TRBD1 (5 bases). From germline, CDR1 is MGHRA and CDR2 YSYEKL. Trimming took 2 bases from V and 2 from J, leaving 16 bases between them. The CDR3 has 17 residues. CDR3 in amino acids: CASSQRTRVYGNQPQHF. The CDR3, as DNA: TGCGCCAGCAGCCAAAGAACCAGGGTGTATGGCAATCAGCCCCAGCATTTT.

Turning to this clone: The junction departs from the called germline gene at one end, perhaps through a read error. The rearrangement joins TRBV7-7 to TRBJ2-7, with a possible D match to TRBD2 (6 bases). CDR1 is SSHAT and CDR2 is FNYEAQ in the germline V gene (reference sequence). The CDR3 runs to 14 residues. CDR3 DNA sequence: TGTGCTAGCAGCCCGGGGACTGGGTCCTACGAGCAGTACTTC. It codes for CASSPGTGSYEQYF.

The chain recombines TRBV19 with TRBJ2-7; perhaps TRBD2 as D (5 bases). The CDR3 totals 13 residues. Deletions cut 5 bases from V and 2 bases from J, with 10 bases between. Germline V gene data show CDR1 as LNHDA and CDR2 as SQIVND (reference sequence). As DNA, the CDR3 is TGTGCCAGTAGTTGGCTAGCTCCCTACGAGCAGTACTTC. Translating gives CASSWLAPYEQYF.

This chain uses TRBV4-3 with TRBJ2-4; tentatively, D is TRBD1 (5 bases). The CDR3 sequence is 15 residues long. V shed 1 base and J shed 6 bases, with 13 bases lying between them. CDR1 and CDR2 from the germline V gene are LGHNA and YSLEER. CDR3 protein: CASSQVWQGTNIQYF. CDR3 nucleotides: TGCGCCAGCAGCCAAGTATGGCAGGGAACAAACATTCAGTACTTC.

This clone appeared once. The chain recombines TRBV30 with TRBJ2-5, with 8 bases matching TRBD2. V shed 1 base, J shed 1 base, and the junction held 5 bases outside the gene matches. Germline assignment: CDR1 GTSNPN and CDR2 SVGIG (reference sequence). This CDR3 is built from 15 residues. The CDR3 nucleotides are TGTGCCTGGAGTGACTTAGCGGGGACCCAAGAGACCCAGTACTTC. Its translation: CAWSDLAGTQETQYF.